This T cell receptor beta chain is drawn from a study of human T cells and chemical hapten exposure (dated by TCRdb to about 2021). Study-wide context: Libraries were combined into a pool for sequencing, and differences in TCR yield between samples came mainly from small differences in library volumes within the pool. Peripheral blood TCR repertoire changes were tracked in vivo in alopecia patients during primary and secondary sensitization to the hapten diphenylcyclopropenone (DPC). From each blood RNA sample, both TCR alpha and TCR beta chains were sequenced.

Unfractionated whole blood was collected in Tempus Blood RNA tubes, and total RNA was extracted from that blood. As TCR sequencing controls, 4 or 5 healthy volunteers were used, with blood taken at day 0, 2 weeks and 6 weeks. The full study reports these points: Repeated subsampling changed both the strength of the expansion versus patch-test correlation and the threshold at which the correlation became significant. The number of TCRs above 1 in 1000 frequency did not change with DPC sensitization; there was no evidence of global repertoire structure alterations.

Compared with germline, V lacks 1 base and J lacks 8 bases; bases without a gene match: 7. CDR1 SGHAT and CDR2 FQNNGV were looked up in the germline V gene. Reading from cysteine to phenylalanine, the CDR3 counts 15 amino acids. The DNA shown is the 45-base CDR3, in frame from base 1. The method was 5' RACE. The sample was run on an Illumina MiSeq. Library preparation attached unique molecular identifiers to individual cDNA molecules for quantitative, reproducible TCR counting. The original pipeline was this. Samples had a median of roughly 99,000 TCRs, with a range from 23,224 to 690,600. V, J and CDR3 annotation of the TCR reads was carried out using the Decombinator software suite. Every sample was subsampled to the same number of TCRs (28,000) for the PS versus PT1 abundance plots. Expanded TCRs were defined as absent before sensitization and observed at least eight times at the 2-week time point. TCRdb redid the processing of the public reads, applying fastp at Q25 and MiXCR, and retained in-frame beta chains. One record per CDR3 amino acid sequence lists the most common genes and DNA. These V and J calls originate from TCRdb's pipeline instead of the authors' own analysis. A total of tens of thousands of distinct CDR3 sequences appear in this sample, under 10% of them only once. Over 2% of the sample belongs to the ten largest clones.

This clonotype appeared many times. The antigen it recognizes is unknown. No base qualities exist here, and no much larger clone lies one base off it. In this chain, TRBV11-2 is recombined with TRBJ1-4; the central 7 bases match TRBD1. This receptor was obtained from a male donor in good health. The CDR3 loop reads CASSLGDRDGEKLFF. The DNA sequence is given as TGTGCCAGCAGCTTAGGTGACAGGGATGGCGAAAAACTGTTTTTT.